These 12 T cell receptor beta chains came from one sample sequenced in a study of cytomegalovirus exposure and HLA in healthy donors. A multiplex PCR was run with 60 Vbeta primers and 13 Jbeta primers. Profiled with immunoSEQ multiplex PCR; TCRdb holds only in-frame clones, not every one. This table holds over 70,000 clones. The sequencing sample was made of PBMCs. These TCRs come from a woman between 40 and 50 years old in good health and CMV-seropositive.

CDR3 in amino acids: CASSYGTSAGYGYTF. CDR3 sequence (DNA): TGTGCCAGCAGCTATGGGACGAGTGCGGGATATGGCTACACCTTC. This chain connects TRBV7-2 to TRBJ1-2; possible D gene TRBD1, 5 bases. Trimming stripped 4 bases from V and 5 bases from J, with 17 bases between. The CDR3 is 15 amino acids. CDR1 and CDR2 from the germline V gene are SGHTA and FQGNSA.

The rearrangement links TRBV6-4 to TRBJ2-3, with 7 positions matching TRBD1. Germline V gives CDR1 MRHNA, CDR2 SNTAGT. The trim removed 4 bases at V and 2 bases at J, leaving 6 bases unmatched. CDR3 length: 15 amino acids. The CDR3 DNA is TGTGCCAGCAGTGGACAGGGCGGCACCACAGATACGCAGTATTTT. As protein: CASSGQGGTTDTQYF.

The chain links TRBV7-2 to TRBJ2-7; TRBD2 agrees at 8 bases. The V and J ends lost 2 bases and 2 bases, in that order; junction bases with no gene match: 2. CDR1 and CDR2 (germline): SGHTA, FQGNSA. The CDR3 consists of 14 residues. Written as DNA, the CDR3 is TGTGCCAGCAGCTTACAAGCGGGGGCCTACGAGCAGTACTTC. Amino acids: CASSLQAGAYEQYF.

The chain uses TRBV5-1 and TRBJ1-1; D perhaps matches TRBD1 (6 bases). Per germline, CDR1 SGHRS and CDR2 YFSETQ. The CDR3 consists of 15 residues. V lost 7 bases to trimming and J lost 0 bases, with 16 bases between them. The CDR3 spells CASHNREGMNTEAFF. The CDR3 DNA is TGCGCCAGCCATAACAGGGAAGGGATGAACACTGAAGCTTTCTTT.

The gene calls are TRBV7-3 and TRBJ2-1; the D gene is possibly TRBD2 (6 bases). Germline V gene sequence: CDR1 SGHTA, CDR2 FQGTGA. Trimming pared 5 bases from V and 8 bases from J, leaving 16 bases between. The CDR3 covers 14 residues. DNA for the CDR3: TGTGCCAGCAGCCATCCAGGGACGGGGGATGAGCAGTTCTTC. Amino acid sequence: CASSHPGTGDEQFF.

The chain uses TRBV28 and TRBJ2-7, with TRBD1 matching over 7 bases. Losses at the gene ends were 4 bases for V and 3 bases for J; bases not matched to a gene: 9. This CDR3 contains 15 residues. CDR1 is MDHEN, CDR2 SYDVKM, per germline. The CDR3 here is CASSSPTGPNYEQYF. CDR3 DNA: TGTGCCAGCAGTTCCCCGACAGGGCCCAACTACGAGCAGTACTTC.

The rearrangement links TRBV6-5 to TRBJ1-3; D possibly corresponds to TRBD1 (5 bases). This CDR3 contains 15 residues. The germline gives CDR1 MNHEY, CDR2 SVGAGI. Trimming removed 2 bases from V and 0 bases from J, with 8 bases in between. The CDR3 reads CASSYGGLSGNTIYF. As DNA, the CDR3 is TGTGCCAGCAGTTACGGGGGACTCTCTGGAAACACCATATATTTT.

The CDR3 nucleotides are TGTGCCAGCAGCGTCAGGGCAGATACGCAGTATTTT. Translation: CASSVRADTQYF. The chain links TRBV9 to TRBJ2-3; possibly TRBD1 for D (5 bases). V lost 2 bases, J lost 4 bases, and 5 bases lay in between. The germline V gene has CDR1 SGDLS and CDR2 YYNGEE. CDR3 length: 12 residues.

The rearrangement joins TRBV5-1 to TRBJ1-2; tentatively, D is TRBD1 (5 bases). This CDR3 has 15 residues. In germline, CDR1 is SGHRS, CDR2 YFSETQ. Trimming cost V 2 bases and J 0 bases, with 11 bases left between them. CDR3 region: CASSFGQTTNYGYTF. The CDR3 nucleotides read TGCGCCAGCAGCTTTGGACAAACGACTAACTATGGCTACACCTTC. Combining the CDR3 with reference TRBV5-1 and TRBJ1-2 gives the whole variable domain KAGVTQTPRYLIKTRGQQVTLSCSPISGHRSVSWYQQTPGQGLQFLFEYFSETQRNKGNFPGRFSGRQFSNSRSEMNVSTLELGDSALYLCASSFGQTTNYGYTFGSGTRLTVV.

In DNA, the CDR3 is TGTGCCAGCAGCTCCCGGGACAGGGAATATGGCTACACCTTC. Encoded protein: CASSSRDREYGYTF. The chain recombines TRBV5-6 with TRBJ1-2, with 9 bases aligning to TRBD1. CDR1 and CDR2 (germline): SGHDT, YYEEEE. This CDR3 has 14 amino acids. V lost 3 bases to trimming and J lost 5 bases; unmatched junction nucleotides: 5.

V gene TRBV28 combines with J gene TRBJ1-4, with a tentative D call TRBD1 (6 bases). V was clipped by 4 bases and J by 8 bases, with 17 bases between them. The CDR3 runs to 15 residues. The germline CDR1 and CDR2 sequences are MDHEN and SYDVKM. The CDR3 here is CASSYPQGMGEKLFF. DNA for the CDR3: TGTGCCAGCAGTTACCCACAGGGTATGGGAGAAAAACTGTTTTTT.

The genes are TRBV9 and TRBJ2-2; TRBD1 matches at 10 bases. CDR3 size: 15 residues. Unmatched junction bases numbered 3, after V lost 2 bases and J lost 5 bases. From germline, CDR1 is SGDLS and CDR2 YYNGEE. The CDR3 nucleotides are TGTGCCAGCAGCGTCAGACAGGGGGCTACCGGGGAGCTGTTTTTT. This translates into CASSVRQGATGELFF.